This note documents a single T cell receptor beta chain sequence. Per the germline V gene, CDR1 is SNHLY and CDR2 is FYNNEI. This CDR3 spans 15 amino acids. The J segment lost 6 bases and the V segment lost 4 bases, leaving 10 bases of the junction unmatched. This record comes from a study of shared clonotypes between healthy human individuals. Adults of Caucasian background living in Nashville, Tennessee made up all donors. Sequenced by immunoSEQ multiplex PCR; TCRdb stores in-frame clones only, minus some. The repertoire has more than 150,000 clones, approximately 61% of them found once; the top ten carry 10%.

The receptor's source is a man aged 25-45 years in good health. The chain combines TRBV2 with TRBJ1-2, with 8 bases aligning to TRBD1. Input material: memory CD4+ T cells sorted from blood. The subset was: CD45RA-negative fraction. DNA for the CDR3: TGTGCCAGCAGTGCAACAGGGGGGCTTTCTAATGGCTACACCTTC. Protein product: CASSATGGLSNGYTF.